Listed below are T cell receptor beta chains from one sample, sequenced in a study of cytomegalovirus exposure and HLA in healthy donors. Using immunoSEQ multiplex PCR, the repertoire was profiled, and TCRdb retains in-frame clones only, with some absent. Found here are 210,000 or so clones, over 75% of them singletons; the top ten hold roughly 1.3%. Sequencing was carried out using PBMCs. The receptors stem from a human donor in good health. Each CDR3 is given with its conserved first and last residue. The D gene is left open where the match is weak. A clone size is listed for some rows: how often the clone was seen (once, few, many), or a class if it is expanded.

j_gene: TRBJ2-3; abundance: .; d_gene: TRBD2; v_gene: TRBV6-5; CDR3nt: TGTGCCAGCAGTGTGGGACTAGGCACAGATACGCAGTATTTT; CDR3aa: CASSVGLGTDTQYF
j_gene: TRBJ2-5; abundance: .; d_gene: .; v_gene: TRBV18; CDR3nt: TGTGCCAGCTCACTAGGGGTAGAAGAGACCCAGTACTTC; CDR3aa: CASSLGVEETQYF
j_gene: TRBJ2-7; abundance: .; d_gene: TRBD1; v_gene: TRBV6-6; CDR3nt: TGTGCCAGCAGTTACGCCACAGGGGCCTACGAGCAGTACTTC; CDR3aa: CASSYATGAYEQYF
j_gene: TRBJ2-2; abundance: .; d_gene: TRBD2; v_gene: TRBV2; CDR3nt: TGTGCCAGCAGACTAGCGGGAAGCACCGGGGAGCTGTTTTTT; CDR3aa: CASRLAGSTGELFF
j_gene: TRBJ2-7; abundance: .; d_gene: .; v_gene: TRBV4-3; CDR3nt: TGCGCCAGCAGCCGAGCGTGGCATATCTCCTACGAGCAGTACTTC; CDR3aa: CASSRAWHISYEQYF
j_gene: TRBJ1-5; abundance: once; d_gene: .; v_gene: TRBV18; CDR3nt: TGTGCCAGCTCACCACGGGAAACAAGGGGCGGTCAGCCCCAGCATTTT; CDR3aa: CASSPRETRGGQPQHF
j_gene: TRBJ1-4; abundance: .; d_gene: TRBD1; v_gene: TRBV9; CDR3nt: TGTGCCAGCAGCGTCGGGACAGGGCGCGAAAAACTGTTTTTT; CDR3aa: CASSVGTGREKLFF
j_gene: TRBJ1-3; abundance: .; d_gene: .; v_gene: TRBV12-5; CDR3nt: TGTGCTAGTGGCCGCGGGCCACCGGTGAGCTCTGGAAACACCATATATTTT; CDR3aa: CASGRGPPVSSGNTIYF
j_gene: TRBJ2-7; abundance: .; d_gene: .; v_gene: TRBV23-1; CDR3nt: TGCGCCAGCAGCCCCCTCAGGTCAGTTCGCTACGAGCAGTACTTC; CDR3aa: CASSPLRSVRYEQYF
j_gene: TRBJ1-4; abundance: .; d_gene: TRBD1; v_gene: TRBV19; CDR3nt: TGTGCCAGTAGCGACAGGGCAACTAATGAAAAACTGTTTTTT; CDR3aa: CASSDRATNEKLFF
j_gene: TRBJ1-2; abundance: .; d_gene: .; v_gene: TRBV21-1; CDR3nt: TGTGCCAGCAGCTCACAGGTTTATTATGTGCCACTCTATGGCTACACCTTC; CDR3aa: CASSSQVYYVPLYGYTF
j_gene: TRBJ2-5; abundance: .; d_gene: .; v_gene: TRBV5-1; CDR3nt: TGCGCCAGCAGCTTGGTTATCAGGGGAGAGACCCAGTACTTC; CDR3aa: CASSLVIRGETQYF
j_gene: TRBJ1-2; abundance: .; d_gene: TRBD1; v_gene: TRBV28; CDR3nt: TGTGCCAGCAGTCTGACAGGGGGCGAGGGGGGCTACACCTTC; CDR3aa: CASSLTGGEGGYTF
j_gene: TRBJ2-7; abundance: .; d_gene: .; v_gene: TRBV10-3; CDR3nt: TGTGCCAGCTCCGGAGGATCCTACGAGCAGTACTTC; CDR3aa: CASSGGSYEQYF
j_gene: TRBJ2-7; abundance: few; d_gene: .; v_gene: TRBV6-5; CDR3nt: TGTGCCAGCACCCCGGGAGTCGGTTACGAGCAGTACTTC; CDR3aa: CASTPGVGYEQYF
j_gene: TRBJ2-1; abundance: .; d_gene: TRBD1; v_gene: TRBV28; CDR3nt: TGTGCCAGCAGGGGAAAGGGGGCCAAGCAGTTCTTC; CDR3aa: CASRGKGAKQFF
j_gene: TRBJ2-7; abundance: .; d_gene: .; v_gene: TRBV19; CDR3nt: TGTGCCAGTAGTAACGGTTGGTCCTACGAGCAGTACTTC; CDR3aa: CASSNGWSYEQYF
j_gene: TRBJ2-7; abundance: .; d_gene: .; v_gene: TRBV20-1; CDR3nt: TGCAGTGCTAGGGACTTCGGCGAGCAGTACTTC; CDR3aa: CSARDFGEQYF
j_gene: TRBJ2-1; abundance: .; d_gene: .; v_gene: TRBV7-7; CDR3nt: TGTGCTAGCAGCTTAGCGCACTCCCCCTTCAATGAGCAGTTCTTC; CDR3aa: CASSLAHSPFNEQFF
j_gene: TRBJ2-7; abundance: .; d_gene: TRBD1; v_gene: TRBV29-1; CDR3nt: TGCAGCGCTCTAGGACAGGGGGGGTACGAGCAGTACTTC; CDR3aa: CSALGQGGYEQYF
j_gene: TRBJ2-7; abundance: .; d_gene: .; v_gene: TRBV25-1; CDR3nt: TGTGCCAGCAGCGATACCCGACAGGCCTACGGGCAGTACTTC; CDR3aa: CASSDTRQAYGQYF
j_gene: TRBJ2-6; abundance: few; d_gene: .; v_gene: TRBV28; CDR3nt: TGTGCCAGCAGGGCGGGGATTCGCTCTGGGGCCAACGTCCTGACTTTC; CDR3aa: CASRAGIRSGANVLTF
j_gene: TRBJ2-1; abundance: .; d_gene: TRBD2; v_gene: TRBV6-5; CDR3nt: TGTGCCAGCAGCTTGGGACTAGCCTATGAGCAGTTCTTC; CDR3aa: CASSLGLAYEQFF
j_gene: TRBJ1-5; abundance: few; d_gene: .; v_gene: TRBV5-1; CDR3nt: TGCGCCAGCAGCTTGGCGGGAGATAGCAATCAGCCCCAGCATTTT; CDR3aa: CASSLAGDSNQPQHF
j_gene: TRBJ2-1; abundance: .; d_gene: .; v_gene: TRBV11-2; CDR3nt: TGTGCCAGCAGCATGGCCCTGGAGCAGTTCTTC; CDR3aa: CASSMALEQFF
j_gene: TRBJ2-5; abundance: .; d_gene: TRBD1; v_gene: TRBV6-1; CDR3nt: TGTGCCAGCAGCTACAGGGGATCGGGGGAGACCCAGTACTTC; CDR3aa: CASSYRGSGETQYF
j_gene: TRBJ2-2; abundance: .; d_gene: .; v_gene: TRBV28; CDR3nt: TGTGCCAGCGGGGGCGAGGCCGGGGAGCTGTTTTTT; CDR3aa: CASGGEAGELFF
j_gene: TRBJ2-5; abundance: .; d_gene: .; v_gene: TRBV2; CDR3nt: TGTGCCAGCAGTGAATATCCGCCGCCGGGGACCCAGTACTTC; CDR3aa: CASSEYPPPGTQYF